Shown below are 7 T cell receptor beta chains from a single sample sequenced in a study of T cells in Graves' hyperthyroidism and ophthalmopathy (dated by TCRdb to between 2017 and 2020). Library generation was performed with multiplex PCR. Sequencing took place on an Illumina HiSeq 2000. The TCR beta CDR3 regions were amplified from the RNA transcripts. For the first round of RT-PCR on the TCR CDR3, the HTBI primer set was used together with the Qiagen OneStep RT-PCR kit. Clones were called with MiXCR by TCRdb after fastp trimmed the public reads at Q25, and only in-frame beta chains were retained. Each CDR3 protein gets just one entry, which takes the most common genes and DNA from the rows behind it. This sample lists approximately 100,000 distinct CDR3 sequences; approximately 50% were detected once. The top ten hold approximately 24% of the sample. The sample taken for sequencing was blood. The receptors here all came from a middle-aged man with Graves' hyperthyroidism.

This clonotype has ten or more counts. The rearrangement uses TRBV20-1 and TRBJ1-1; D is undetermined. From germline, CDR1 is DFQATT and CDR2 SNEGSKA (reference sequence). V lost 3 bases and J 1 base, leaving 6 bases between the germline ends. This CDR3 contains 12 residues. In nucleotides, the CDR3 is TGCAGTGCTAGGCGGGGGAACACTGAAGCTTTCTTT. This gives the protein CSARRGNTEAFF.

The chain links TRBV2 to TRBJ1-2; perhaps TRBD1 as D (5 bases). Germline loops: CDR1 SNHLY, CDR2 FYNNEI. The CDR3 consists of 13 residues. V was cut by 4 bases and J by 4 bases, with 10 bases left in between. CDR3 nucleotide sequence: TGTGCCAGCAGTGGTAGGGACCTCTATGGCTACACCTTC. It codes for CASSGRDLYGYTF. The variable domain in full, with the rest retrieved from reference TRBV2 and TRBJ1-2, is EPEVTQTPSHQVTQMGQEVILRCVPISNHLYFYWYRQILGQKVEFLVSFYNNEISEKSEIFDDQFSVERPDGSNFTLKIRSTKLEDSAMYFCASSGRDLYGYTFGSGTRLTVV.

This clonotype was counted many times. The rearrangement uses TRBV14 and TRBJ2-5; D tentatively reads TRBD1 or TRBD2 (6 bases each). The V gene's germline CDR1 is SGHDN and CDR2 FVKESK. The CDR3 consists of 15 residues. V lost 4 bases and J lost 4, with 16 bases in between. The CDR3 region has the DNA TGTGCCAGCAGCCGCCAGGGGAGGATGGGAGAGACCCAGTACTTC. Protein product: CASSRQGRMGETQYF. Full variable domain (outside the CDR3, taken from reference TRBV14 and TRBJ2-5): EAGVTQFPSHSVIEKGQTVTLRCDPISGHDNLYWYRRVMGKEIKFLLHFVKESKQDESGMPNNRFLAERTGGTYSTLKVQPAELEDSGVYFCASSRQGRMGETQYFGPGTRLLVL.

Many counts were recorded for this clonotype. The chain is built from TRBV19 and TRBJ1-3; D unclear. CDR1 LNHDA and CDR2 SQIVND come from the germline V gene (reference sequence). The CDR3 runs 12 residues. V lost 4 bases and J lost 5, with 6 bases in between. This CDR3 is CASSTRRNTIYF. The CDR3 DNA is TGTGCCAGTAGTACCAGAAGAAACACCATATATTTT. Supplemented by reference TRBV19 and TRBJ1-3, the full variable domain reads DGGITQSPKYLFRKEGQNVTLSCEQNLNHDAMYWYRQDPGQGLRLIYYSQIVNDFQKGDIAEGYSVSREKKESFPLTVTSAQKNPTAFYLCASSTRRNTIYFGEGSWLTVV.

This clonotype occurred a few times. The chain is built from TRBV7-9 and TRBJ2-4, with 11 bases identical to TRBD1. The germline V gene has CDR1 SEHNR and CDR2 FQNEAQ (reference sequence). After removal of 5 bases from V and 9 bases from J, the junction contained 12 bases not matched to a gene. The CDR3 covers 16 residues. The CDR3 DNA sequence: TGTGCCAGCAGCCTGGGACAGGGGGGCCCCCGAGCCATTCAGTACTTC. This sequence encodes CASSLGQGGPRAIQYF. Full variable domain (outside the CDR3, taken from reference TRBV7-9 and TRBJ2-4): DTGVSQNPRHKITKRGQNVTFRCDPISEHNRLYWYRQTLGQGPEFLTYFQNEAQLEKSRLLSDRFSAERPKGSFSTLEIQRTEQGDSAMYLCASSLGQGGPRAIQYFGAGTRLSVL.

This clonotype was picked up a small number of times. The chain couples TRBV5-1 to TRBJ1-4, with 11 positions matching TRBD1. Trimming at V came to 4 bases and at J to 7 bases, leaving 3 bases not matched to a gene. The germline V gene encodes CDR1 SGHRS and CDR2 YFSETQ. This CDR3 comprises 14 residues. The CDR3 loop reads CASSPGQGGEKLFF. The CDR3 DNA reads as TGCGCCAGCAGCCCGGGACAGGGGGGTGAAAAACTGTTTTTT.

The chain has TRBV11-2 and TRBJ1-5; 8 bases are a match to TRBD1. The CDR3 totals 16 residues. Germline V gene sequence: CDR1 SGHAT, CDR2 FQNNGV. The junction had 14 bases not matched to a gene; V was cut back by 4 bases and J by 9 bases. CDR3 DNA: TGTGCCAGCAGCTACAGGGGGGACAGGTGGCAACCGCCCCAGCATTTT. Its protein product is CASSYRGDRWQPPQHF. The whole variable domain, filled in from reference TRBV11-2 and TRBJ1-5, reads EAGVAQSPRYKIIEKRQSVAFWCNPISGHATLYWYQQILGQGPKLLIQFQNNGVVDDSQLPKDRFSAERLKGVDSTLKIQPAKLEDSAVYLCASSYRGDRWQPPQHFGDGTRLSIL.